These 11 T cell receptor beta chains came from one sample sequenced in a study of blood T cell repertoires in COVID-19. Only in-frame clones appear in the TCRdb table, and some are missing; sequencing was by immunoSEQ multiplex PCR. The table includes approximately 280,000 clones, roughly 85% detected once. Source material: peripheral blood. These receptors originate from a man in his fifties or sixties with active or convalescent COVID-19.

The chain uses TRBV30 and TRBJ1-6, with D unresolved. This CDR3 region has 15 residues. V lost 3 bases to trimming and J lost 0 bases, with 9 bases between them. The V gene's germline CDR1 is GTSNPN and CDR2 SVGIG (reference sequence). CDR3 in amino acids: CAWRGGSSYNSPLHF. Written as DNA, the CDR3 is TGTGCCTGGAGGGGAGGTAGCTCCTATAATTCACCCCTCCACTTT.

The rearrangement uses TRBV5-4 and TRBJ1-5; a possible D gene is TRBD1 (6 bases). CDR1 and CDR2 from the germline V gene are SGHNT and YYREEE (reference sequence). The CDR3 is made up of 15 amino acids. Deletions cut 1 base from V and 6 bases from J, with 14 bases between. CDR3 sequence: CASSLYPGAIQPQHF. CDR3 nucleotide sequence: TGTGCCAGCAGCTTGTACCCAGGGGCCATTCAGCCCCAGCATTTT.

This sequence joins TRBV30 and TRBJ1-2; no firm D call. In germline, CDR1 is GTSNPN, CDR2 SVGIG (reference sequence). This CDR3 contains 11 residues. V shed 3 bases and J shed 4 bases, with 6 bases lying between them. The DNA for the CDR3 is TGTGCCTGGAGCTACGTCTATGGCTACACCTTC. Amino acids: CAWSYVYGYTF.

V and J are TRBV28 and TRBJ1-1, with TRBD1 as a possible D gene (5 bases). The length of the CDR3 is 13 residues. Per germline, CDR1 MDHEN and CDR2 SYDVKM. Trimming took off 6 bases at V and 7 bases at J, with 15 bases between the two ends. Written as DNA, the CDR3 is TGTGCCAGCAGCTCTGGGGGGGGACTTGAAGCTTTCTTT. Residues: CASSSGGGLEAFF. Drawing the rest from reference TRBV28 and TRBJ1-1, the complete variable domain is DVKVTQSSRYLVKRTGEKVFLECVQDMDHENMFWYRQDPGLGLRLIYFSYDVKMKEKGDIPEGYSVSREKKERFSLILESASTNQTSMYLCASSSGGGLEAFFGQGTRLTVV.

This rearrangement joins TRBV9 to TRBJ2-2; no reliable D call. The CDR3 is made up of 14 amino acids. Germline V lookup: CDR1 SGDLS, CDR2 YYNGEE. Trimming pared 3 bases from V and 6 bases from J, leaving 12 bases between. Here the CDR3 DNA reads TGTGCCAGCAGCGCCCTGAGAGCCCCCGGGGAGCTGTTTTTT. This translates into CASSALRAPGELFF.

The chain uses TRBV2 and TRBJ1-3; possible D gene TRBD1, 6 bases. Germline lookup yields CDR1 SNHLY and CDR2 FYNNEI. The CDR3 sequence is 16 residues long. Trimming removed 4 bases at V and 0 bases at J, with 13 bases between. The CDR3 here is CASSASGVLSGNTIYF. The CDR3 DNA follows: TGTGCCAGCAGTGCTTCAGGGGTGCTCTCTGGAAACACCATATATTTT.

The chain recombines TRBV7-9 with TRBJ2-6; D not resolved. The CDR3 runs 16 residues. V was cut by 5 bases and J by 4 bases, with 15 bases left in between. The germline V gene encodes CDR1 SEHNR and CDR2 FQNEAQ (reference sequence). CDR3: CASSPVALTGANVLTF. In DNA form, the CDR3 reads TGTGCCAGCAGCCCCGTAGCCTTGACCGGGGCCAACGTCCTGACTTTC.

This clone was detected many times. V and J are TRBV19 and TRBJ2-3; possible D gene TRBD2, 6 bases. This CDR3 region has 15 residues. CDR1 and CDR2 from the germline V gene are LNHDA and SQIVND (reference sequence). V shed 0 bases and J shed 3 bases, with 10 bases lying between them. CDR3 amino acids: CASSIDNGRTDTQYF. CDR3 sequence (DNA): TGTGCCAGTAGTATAGATAACGGGAGAACAGATACGCAGTATTTT.

The genes are TRBV4-3 and TRBJ2-1; 11 bases are shared with TRBD2. The trim removed 0 bases at V and 9 bases at J, leaving 10 bases unmatched. The CDR3 totals 17 residues. Germline assignment: CDR1 LGHNA and CDR2 YSLEER. CDR3 loop: CASSQDLWLAGGIEQFF. The CDR3 DNA reads TGCGCCAGCAGCCAAGATCTGTGGCTAGCGGGAGGCATTGAGCAGTTCTTC.

A single count supports this clone. The chain combines TRBV27 with TRBJ1-6, with a tentative D call TRBD1 (5 bases). Trimming shortened V by 4 bases and J by 9 bases, and 13 bases separated the two germline ends. Germline-derived CDR1 and CDR2 are MNHEY and SMNVEV (reference sequence). This CDR3 is 14 amino acids long. CDR3 protein: CASSSTGRGSPLHF. The CDR3, as DNA: TGTGCCAGCAGTTCGACGGGGAGGGGTTCACCCCTCCACTTT.

This chain uses TRBV3-1 (or the pseudogene TRBV3-2) with TRBJ2-1; TRBD2 matches at 7 bases. With V trimmed by 3 bases and J by 5 bases, 10 bases remained unmatched. Germline V gene sequence: CDR1 LGHDT, CDR2 YNNKEL (reference sequence). The CDR3 sequence is 16 residues long. The CDR3 region has the DNA TGTGCCAGCAGCCACGGGTTCGGACTAGAAAACAATGAGCAGTTCTTC. Translating gives CASSHGFGLENNEQFF.